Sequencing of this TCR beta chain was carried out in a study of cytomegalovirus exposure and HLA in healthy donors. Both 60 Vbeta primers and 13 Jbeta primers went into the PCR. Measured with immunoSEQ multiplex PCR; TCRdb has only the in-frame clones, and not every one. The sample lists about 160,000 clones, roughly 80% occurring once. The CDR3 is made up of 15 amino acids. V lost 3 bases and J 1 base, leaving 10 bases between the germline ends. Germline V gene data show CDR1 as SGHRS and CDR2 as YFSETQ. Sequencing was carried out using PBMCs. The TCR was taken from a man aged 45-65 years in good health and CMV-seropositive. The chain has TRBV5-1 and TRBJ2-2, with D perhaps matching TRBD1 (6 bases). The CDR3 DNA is TGCGCCAGCAGCTCCGGGACACTGAACACCGGGGAGCTGTTTTTT. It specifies CASSSGTLNTGELFF.